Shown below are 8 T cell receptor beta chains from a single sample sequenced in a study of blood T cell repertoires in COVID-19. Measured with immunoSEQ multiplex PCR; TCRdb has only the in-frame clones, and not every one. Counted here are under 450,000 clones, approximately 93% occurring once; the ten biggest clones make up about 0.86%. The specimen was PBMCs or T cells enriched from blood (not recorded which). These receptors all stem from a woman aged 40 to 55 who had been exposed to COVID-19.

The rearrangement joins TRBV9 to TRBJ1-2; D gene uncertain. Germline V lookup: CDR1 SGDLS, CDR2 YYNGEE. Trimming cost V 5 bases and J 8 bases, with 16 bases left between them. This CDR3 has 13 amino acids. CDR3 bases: TGTGCCAGCAGGGATGCGGGGATTCAGGGCTACACCTTC. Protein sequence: CASRDAGIQGYTF. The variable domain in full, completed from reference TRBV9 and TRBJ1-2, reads DSGVTQTPKHLITATGQRVTLRCSPRSGDLSVYWYQQSLDQGLQFLIQYYNGEERAKGNILERFSAQQFPDLHSELNLSSLELGDSALYFCASRDAGIQGYTFGSGTRLTVV.

The CDR3 DNA follows: TGCAGCGTTGAAGGTTTCCAGGGGGCACTTGGCTACACCTTC. It codes for CSVEGFQGALGYTF. This rearrangement joins TRBV29-1 to TRBJ1-2; 8 positions agree with TRBD1. With V trimmed by 1 base and J by 7 bases, 8 bases remained unmatched. The length of the CDR3 is 14 residues. CDR1 and CDR2 from the germline V gene are SQVTM and ANQGSEA.

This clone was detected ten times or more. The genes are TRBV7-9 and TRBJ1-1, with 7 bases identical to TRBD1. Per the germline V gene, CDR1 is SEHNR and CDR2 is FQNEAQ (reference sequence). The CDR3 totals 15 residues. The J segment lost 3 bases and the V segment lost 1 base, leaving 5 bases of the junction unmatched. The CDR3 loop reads CASSLGPTGYTEAFF. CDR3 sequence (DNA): TGTGCCAGCAGCTTAGGACCGACAGGGTACACTGAAGCTTTCTTT.

The CDR3 DNA sequence: TGTGCCACCAGATCAAACAGGGGCGGGAACACTGAAGCTTTCTTT. Encoded protein: CATRSNRGGNTEAFF. The rearrangement joins TRBV24-1 to TRBJ1-1; 7 bases match TRBD1. The trim removed 7 bases at V and 1 base at J, leaving 8 bases unmatched. In germline, CDR1 is KGHDR, CDR2 SFDVKD. CDR3 length: 15 amino acids.

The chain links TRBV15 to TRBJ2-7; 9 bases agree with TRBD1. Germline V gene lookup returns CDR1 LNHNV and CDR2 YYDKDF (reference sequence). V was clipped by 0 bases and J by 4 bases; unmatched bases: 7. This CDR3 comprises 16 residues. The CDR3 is CATSRDPDRGVYEQYF. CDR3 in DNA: TGTGCCACCAGCAGAGATCCCGACAGGGGGGTGTACGAGCAGTACTTC.

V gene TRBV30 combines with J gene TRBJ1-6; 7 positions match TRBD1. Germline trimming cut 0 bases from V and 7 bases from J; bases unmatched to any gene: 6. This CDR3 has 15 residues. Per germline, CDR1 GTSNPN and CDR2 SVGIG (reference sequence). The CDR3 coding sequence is TGTGCCTGGAGTGTATGGGACAGCGACAATTCACCCCTCCACTTT. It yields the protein CAWSVWDSDNSPLHF.

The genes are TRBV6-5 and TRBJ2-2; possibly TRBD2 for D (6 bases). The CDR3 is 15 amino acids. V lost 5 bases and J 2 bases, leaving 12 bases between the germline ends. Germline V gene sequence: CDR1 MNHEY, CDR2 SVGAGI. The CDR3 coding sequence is TGTGCCAGCAGTCGTACGGGGGATAACACCGGGGAGCTGTTTTTT. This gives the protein CASSRTGDNTGELFF.

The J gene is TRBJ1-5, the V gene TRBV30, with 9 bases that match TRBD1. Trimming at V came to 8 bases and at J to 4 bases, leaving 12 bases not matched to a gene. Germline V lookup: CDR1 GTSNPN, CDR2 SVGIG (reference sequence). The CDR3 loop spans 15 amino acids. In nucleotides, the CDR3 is TGTGCCAGCCGGGACAGGGCCTTCGCGAATCAGCCCCAGCATTTT. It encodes CASRDRAFANQPQHF.